The present entry profiles one TCR beta chain with its context. The antigen is not known. Time point reported: identical approximately eleven-day culture without peptide (control). Sequenced by immunoSEQ multiplex PCR; TCRdb stores in-frame clones only, minus some. The profile shows around 13,000 clones, more than 75% of them singletons. Germline V gene sequence: CDR1 SGHRS, CDR2 YFSETQ. Germline trimming cut 3 bases from V and 2 bases from J; bases unmatched to any gene: 3. The CDR3 sequence is 14 residues long. The sample originates from a study of PD-1 blockade in mismatch repair-deficient tumors. The clonotype was recovered from an adult with mismatch repair-deficient cancer. The sample was cells cultured in vitro, taken from a patient treated with pembrolizumab. The rearrangement links TRBV5-1 to TRBJ2-3; 7 bases agree with TRBD1. The DNA of the CDR3 is TGCGCCAGCAGCTGGGGACAGTCCACAGATACGCAGTATTTT. This codes for CASSWGQSTDTQYF. The whole variable domain, filled in from reference TRBV5-1 and TRBJ2-3, reads KAGVTQTPRYLIKTRGQQVTLSCSPISGHRSVSWYQQTPGQGLQFLFEYFSETQRNKGNFPGRFSGRQFSNSRSEMNVSTLELGDSALYLCASSWGQSTDTQYFGPGTRLTVL.